This T cell receptor beta chain is from a study of blood T cell repertoires in COVID-19. Overall study context: Samples came from the United States, Italy and Spain, spanning acute and convalescent COVID-19. PBMCs, B-cell-depleted T cells, or T cells provided the cDNA or gDNA that made up the material.

CDR1 is SGDLS and CDR2 is YYNGEE in the germline V gene. Trimming removed 0 bases from V and 5 bases from J, with 17 bases in between. The CDR3 loop spans 16 amino acids. Original data processing: Amplified reference gene primers provided the basis for estimating nucleated cell counts. Method: immunoSEQ multiplex PCR; TCRdb's copy keeps in-frame clones and lacks some. V, J and clone size are taken as reported in that table, and D and trimming were inferred from the DNA itself. The profile covers around 21,000 clones, with roughly 84% appearing a single time and 2.5% to 4% taken by the ten largest. The source of this sequence is a man aged 40-49 years with acute or convalescent COVID-19. The genes are TRBV9 and TRBJ1-1; possible D gene TRBD1, 6 bases. The sequenced sample consisted of peripheral blood. The CDR3 DNA sequence: TGTGCCAGCAGCGTAGCTACTGGGGGCTTAGGGACTGAAGCTTTCTTT. It is translated as CASSVATGGLGTEAFF.